Each of the 11 T cell receptor beta chains below was sequenced from the same sample in a study of tumor and adjacent non-tumor tissue in lung cancer (dated by TCRdb to 2016 to 2018). Bulk unsorted tissue served as the source for RNA extraction, and RNA quality was assessed using a NanoDrop ND-1000 and an Agilent 2100. Libraries were built with multiplex PCR. Sequencing was performed on an Illumina HiSeq 2500. Following protocols modified from ARM-PCR, the researchers constructed TCRbeta libraries through three rounds of nested PCR with primers (Table S4). TCRdb cleaned the public reads at Q25 with fastp, built clones with MiXCR and kept in-frame beta chains. Each CDR3 protein appears once, grouped with its most common genes and DNA. Across this sample there are about 200,000 distinct CDR3 sequences, with 71% seen only once. The leading ten clones occupy approximately 25% of the sample. Material: lung tumor tissue. The source is a man in his fifties or sixties with non-small cell lung cancer.

This clonotype was observed many times. The gene calls are TRBV20-1 and TRBJ2-7; unclear D gene. This CDR3 spans 14 amino acids. Trimming left V 8 bases short and J 1 base short, with 18 bases between. Germline lookup yields CDR1 DFQATT and CDR2 SNEGSKA (reference sequence). CDR3 amino acids: CSTAYSGKSYEQYF. CDR3 DNA sequence: TGCAGTACCGCCTACTCTGGGAAATCCTACGAGCAGTACTTC.

The chain couples TRBV7-8 to TRBJ2-1; TRBD2 aligns across 8 bases. Unmatched junction bases numbered 9, after V lost 5 bases and J lost 0 bases. Looked up from germline, CDR1 is SGHVS and CDR2 is FQNEAQ. This CDR3 has 17 residues. CDR3 protein: CASSPGGAGRSYNEQFF. The CDR3, as DNA: TGTGCCAGCAGCCCGGGGGGGGCGGGACGCTCCTACAATGAGCAGTTCTTC.

V and J are TRBV12-3 or TRBV12-4 and TRBJ1-3; D gene unclear. V was pared by 0 bases and J by 3 bases, with 9 bases between. The CDR3 totals 15 residues. CDR3 coding DNA: TGTGCCAGCAGTTTAGCCCTTGGCGGTGGAAACACCATATATTTT. It encodes CASSLALGGGNTIYF.

This chain connects TRBV24-1 to TRBJ2-1; D uncertain. Germline lookup yields CDR1 KGHDR and CDR2 SFDVKD. Deletions cut 3 bases from V and 9 bases from J, with 8 bases between. The CDR3 covers 12 residues. CDR3 DNA sequence: TGTGCCACCAGTGATCGGGTTCTTGAGCAGTTCTTC. Encoded protein: CATSDRVLEQFF.

The chain links TRBV12-5 to TRBJ1-5; D is possibly TRBD1 (6 bases). CDR1 and CDR2 from the germline V gene are LGHNT and FRNRAP. The length of the CDR3 is 18 residues. Trimming removed 0 bases at V and 7 bases at J, with 22 bases between. CDR3 in DNA: TGTGCTAGTGGTTTGGTCTTATATGGCAAGGGGGGGGAACAGCCCCAGCATTTT. It yields the protein CASGLVLYGKGGEQPQHF.

This clonotype was observed a handful of times. CDR3 residues: CASSLRVAGGYEQYF. DNA for the CDR3: TGTGCCAGCAGCTTGCGGGTAGCGGGAGGGTACGAGCAGTACTTC. The J gene is TRBJ2-7, the V gene TRBV5-5; 11 bases map to TRBD2. Germline trimming cut 1 base from V and 4 bases from J; bases unmatched to any gene: 4. Germline assignment: CDR1 SGHKS and CDR2 YYEKEE (reference sequence). This CDR3 has 15 residues.

This clonotype has just one count. One end of the junction is discordant with germline, which a read error may explain. The rearrangement links TRBV7-9 to TRBJ1-1; weak D call: TRBD1 (5 bases). The germline gives CDR1 SEHNR, CDR2 FQNEAQ (reference sequence). The length of the CDR3 is 15 residues. The CDR3 DNA sequence: TGTGCCAGCAGCCCGATGGGACGCGTGAATACTGAAGCTTTCTTT. As protein: CASSPMGRVNTEAFF.

The V call is TRBV20-1, the J call TRBJ1-1; tentative D call: TRBD1 (5 bases). Looked up from germline, CDR1 is DFQATT and CDR2 is SNEGSKA (reference sequence). The CDR3 runs to 13 residues. V was trimmed by 5 bases and J by 5 bases, leaving 15 bases between them. DNA for the CDR3: TGCAGTGCTTCCCGGGGGGGGAGAACTGAAGCTTTCTTT. Translating gives CSASRGGRTEAFF.

Many counts were recorded for this clonotype. The chain couples TRBV20-1 to TRBJ1-5; D ambiguous. V shed 3 bases and J shed 0 bases, with 12 bases lying between them. From germline, CDR1 is DFQATT and CDR2 SNEGSKA (reference sequence). This CDR3 spans 15 amino acids. CDR3 coding DNA: TGCAGTGCTAGGGTAGGGCTCTATAGCAATCAGCCCCAGCATTTT. Its translation: CSARVGLYSNQPQHF.

This clonotype rates as medium-sized. The rearrangement uses TRBV11-2 and TRBJ2-7, with 10 bases fitting TRBD1. The CDR3 has 14 amino acids. J was trimmed by 5 bases and V by 6 bases; bases with no gene match: 7. Germline CDR1 is SGHAT and CDR2 is FQNNGV. The DNA for the CDR3 is TGTGCCAGCAGACCCGGGACAGGGGCCCACGAGCAGTACTTC. It codes for CASRPGTGAHEQYF. Using reference TRBV11-2 and TRBJ2-7 for the parts outside the CDR3, the full variable domain is EAGVAQSPRYKIIEKRQSVAFWCNPISGHATLYWYQQILGQGPKLLIQFQNNGVVDDSQLPKDRFSAERLKGVDSTLKIQPAKLEDSAVYLCASRPGTGAHEQYFGPGTRLTVT.

CDR3 in amino acids: CASIPGAGHPSGANVLTF. The CDR3 DNA is TGTGCCAGCATCCCTGGCGCAGGGCATCCCTCTGGGGCCAACGTCCTGACTTTC. The rearrangement uses TRBV5-4 and TRBJ2-6, with D perhaps TRBD1 (5 bases). In germline, CDR1 is SGHNT, CDR2 YYREEE (reference sequence). V was pared by 6 bases and J by 0 bases, with 19 bases between. CDR3 length: 18 amino acids.